The T cell receptor (beta chain) described here comes from a study of blood T cell repertoires in COVID-19. Germline V gene lookup returns CDR1 MDHEN and CDR2 SYDVKM. This CDR3 region has 14 residues. V was clipped by 6 bases and J by 4 bases, with 13 bases between them. Profiled with immunoSEQ multiplex PCR; TCRdb holds only in-frame clones, not every one. The sample carries about 190,000 clones, roughly four fifths recorded once. This receptor was identified in a woman aged 50 to 65 with acute or convalescent COVID-19. Sample: peripheral blood. This chain joins TRBV28 and TRBJ2-4; D gene unclear. The CDR3 sequence: CASSPRVGKNIQYF. DNA of the CDR3: TGTGCCAGCAGCCCCCGGGTCGGGAAAAACATTCAGTACTTC.